The table lists the clone carrying this TCR beta chain with a few counts. Its antigen is currently unknown. cDNA synthesis used the whole RNA isolate, giving expressed TCRB sequences. Clones were sequenced by immunoSEQ multiplex PCR, and TCRdb holds only the in-frame ones, with some missing. Among about 290,000 clones listed, around 7.8% were seen once. These data come from a study of beta chain features in type 1 diabetes. Findings and limits, study-wide: More deletions and fewer insertions at VDJ junctions were seen in type 1 diabetes patients.

V lost 6 bases and J lost 6; bases outside the gene matches: 4. The length of the CDR3 is 12 residues. CDR1 is SEHNR and CDR2 is FQNEAQ in the germline V gene (reference sequence). Sorted CD4+ subsets: naive, central memory, regulatory, stem cell-like memory (CD45RO/CCR7/CD25/CD127/CD95/CD27 panel). Sequenced: central memory CD4+ T cells from blood. The TCR originated in a woman in her late teens or twenties in good health. The gene calls are TRBV7-9 and TRBJ1-1, with TRBD1 matching over 7 bases. CDR3 amino acids: CASRGTEPEAFF. The CDR3 nucleotides are TGTGCCAGCAGAGGGACAGAACCTGAAGCTTTCTTT.